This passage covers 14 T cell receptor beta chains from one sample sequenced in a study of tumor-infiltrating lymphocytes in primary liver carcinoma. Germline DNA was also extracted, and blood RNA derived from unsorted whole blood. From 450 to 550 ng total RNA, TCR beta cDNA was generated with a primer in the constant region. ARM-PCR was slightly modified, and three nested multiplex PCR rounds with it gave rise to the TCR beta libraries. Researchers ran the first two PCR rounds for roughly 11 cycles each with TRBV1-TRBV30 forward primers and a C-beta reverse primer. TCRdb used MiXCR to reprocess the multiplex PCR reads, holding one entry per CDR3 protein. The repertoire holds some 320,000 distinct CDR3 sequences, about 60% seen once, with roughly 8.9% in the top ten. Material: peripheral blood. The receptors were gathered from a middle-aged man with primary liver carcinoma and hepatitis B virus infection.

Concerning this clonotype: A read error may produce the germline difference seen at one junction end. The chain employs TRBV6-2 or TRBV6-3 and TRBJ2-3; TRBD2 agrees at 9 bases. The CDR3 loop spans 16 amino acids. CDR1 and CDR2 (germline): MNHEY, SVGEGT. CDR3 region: CASSSPTSGSTDMQYF. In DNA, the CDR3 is TGTGCCAGCAGTTCTCCGACTAGCGGATCCACAGATATGCAGTATTTT.

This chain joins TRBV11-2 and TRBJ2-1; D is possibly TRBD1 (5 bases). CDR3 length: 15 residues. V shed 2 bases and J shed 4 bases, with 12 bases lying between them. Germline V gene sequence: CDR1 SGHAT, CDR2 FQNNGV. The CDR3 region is CASSLSQGPYNEQFF. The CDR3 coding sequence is TGTGCCAGCAGCTTAAGTCAGGGCCCTTACAATGAGCAGTTCTTC.

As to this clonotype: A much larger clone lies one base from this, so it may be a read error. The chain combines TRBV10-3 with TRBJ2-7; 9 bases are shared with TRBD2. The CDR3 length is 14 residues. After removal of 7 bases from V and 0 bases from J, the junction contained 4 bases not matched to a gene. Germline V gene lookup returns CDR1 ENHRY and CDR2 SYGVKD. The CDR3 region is CAIIPSGASYEQYF. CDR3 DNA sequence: TGTGCCATCATCCCTAGCGGGGCCTCCTACGAGCAGTACTTC.

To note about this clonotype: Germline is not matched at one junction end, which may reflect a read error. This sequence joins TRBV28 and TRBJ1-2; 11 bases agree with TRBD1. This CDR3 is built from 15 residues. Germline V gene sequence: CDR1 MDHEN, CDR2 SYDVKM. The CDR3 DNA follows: TGTGCCTGCAGTATCCGGGACAGGGGGGTCTATGGCTACACCTTC. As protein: CACSIRDRGVYGYTF.

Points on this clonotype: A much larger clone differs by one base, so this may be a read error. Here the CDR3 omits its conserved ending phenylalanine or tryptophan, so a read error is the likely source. Here the CDR3 DNA reads TGCGCCAGCAGCCAAGTCCTAGGGGAGGACGAGCAGTACTCC. It translates to CASSQVLGEDEQYS. The chain joins TRBV4-1 to TRBJ2-7, with a weak D call TRBD2 (6 bases). V gave up 1 base and J gave up 5 bases, with 12 bases separating them. The CDR3 contains 14 residues. Germline CDR1 and CDR2: MGHRA and YSYEKL.

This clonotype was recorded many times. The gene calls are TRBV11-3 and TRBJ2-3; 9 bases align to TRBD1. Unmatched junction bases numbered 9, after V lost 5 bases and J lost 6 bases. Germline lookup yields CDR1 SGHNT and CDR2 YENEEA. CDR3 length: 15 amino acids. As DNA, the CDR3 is TGTGCCAGCAGCCTAACCGGGACAGGGTTGGATACGCAGTATTTT. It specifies CASSLTGTGLDTQYF.

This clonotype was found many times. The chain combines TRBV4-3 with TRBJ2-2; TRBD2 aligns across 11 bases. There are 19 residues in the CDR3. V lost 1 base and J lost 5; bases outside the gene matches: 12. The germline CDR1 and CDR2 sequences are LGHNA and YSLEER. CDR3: CASSQVPPLAGGHTGELFF. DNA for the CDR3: TGCGCCAGCAGCCAAGTCCCCCCGCTAGCGGGAGGTCATACCGGGGAGCTGTTTTTT.

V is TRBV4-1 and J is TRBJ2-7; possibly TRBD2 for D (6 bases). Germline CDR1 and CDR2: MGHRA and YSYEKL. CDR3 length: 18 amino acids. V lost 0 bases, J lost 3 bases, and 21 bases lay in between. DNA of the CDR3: TGCGCCAGCAGCCAAGAATTCTACCCTAGCGCTCAACGCTACGAGCAGTACTTC. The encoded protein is CASSQEFYPSAQRYEQYF.

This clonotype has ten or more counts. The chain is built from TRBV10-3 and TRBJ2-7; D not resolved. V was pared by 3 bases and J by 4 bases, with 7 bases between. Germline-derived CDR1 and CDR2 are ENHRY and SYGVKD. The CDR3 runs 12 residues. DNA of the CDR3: TGTGCCATCAGTGATTCGGAGTACGAGCAGTACTTC. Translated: CAISDSEYEQYF.

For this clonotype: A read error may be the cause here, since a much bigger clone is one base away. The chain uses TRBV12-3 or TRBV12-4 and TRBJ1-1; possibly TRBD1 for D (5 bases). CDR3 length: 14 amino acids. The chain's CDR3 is CGSSPLGQNTEAFF. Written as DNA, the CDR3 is TGTGGCAGCAGTCCCCTCGGACAGAACACTGAAGCTTTCTTT.

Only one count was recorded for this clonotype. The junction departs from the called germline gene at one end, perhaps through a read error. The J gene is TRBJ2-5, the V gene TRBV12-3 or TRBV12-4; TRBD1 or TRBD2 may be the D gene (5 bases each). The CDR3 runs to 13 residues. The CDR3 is CASGKTNKGTQCF. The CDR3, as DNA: TGTGCCAGTGGAAAAACTAACAAGGGGACCCAGTGCTTC.

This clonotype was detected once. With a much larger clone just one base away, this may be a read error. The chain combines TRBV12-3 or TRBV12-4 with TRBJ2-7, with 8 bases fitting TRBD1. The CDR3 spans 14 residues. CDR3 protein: CVSSLNRGFYEQYF. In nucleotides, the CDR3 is TGTGTCAGCAGTTTGAACAGGGGGTTCTACGAGCAGTACTTC.

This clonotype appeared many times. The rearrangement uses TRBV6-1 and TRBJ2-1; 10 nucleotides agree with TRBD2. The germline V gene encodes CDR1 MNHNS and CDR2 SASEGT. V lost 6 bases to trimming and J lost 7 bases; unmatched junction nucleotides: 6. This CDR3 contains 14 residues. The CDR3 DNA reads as TGTGCCAGCAGCCCTAGCGGGAGTGGTAATGAGCAGTTCTTC. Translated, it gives CASSPSGSGNEQFF.

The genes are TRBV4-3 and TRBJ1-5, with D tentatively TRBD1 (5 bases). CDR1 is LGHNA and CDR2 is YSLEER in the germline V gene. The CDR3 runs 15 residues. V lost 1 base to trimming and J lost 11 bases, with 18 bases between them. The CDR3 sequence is CASSQGWGKGQSQHF. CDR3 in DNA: TGCGCCAGCAGCCAAGGGTGGGGGAAAGGCCAGTCCCAGCATTTT.